These 20 T cell receptor beta chains were all obtained from the same sample, sequenced in a study of blood T cells in healthy people across ages. PCR was performed a second time for about 7 to 12 cycles using a sample-barcoded 5' primer and a J-beta primer mix. Each CDR3 protein is one row after TCRdb ran MiXCR on the 5' RACE reads. The sample records hundreds of thousands of distinct CDR3 sequences, 52% being singletons. Sequenced sample: blood. Receptors originate from a woman aged 80 or older in good health.

The chain recombines TRBV12-3 or TRBV12-4 with TRBJ2-3, with D perhaps being TRBD1 or TRBD2 (5 bases each). The CDR3 extends over 15 amino acids. The V gene lost 3 bases and the J gene lost 11 bases, with 21 bases spanning the gap. The CDR3 DNA reads TGTGCCAGCAGTTTTAGCAGAGGGACGGCAGATGTGCAGTATTTT. It encodes CASSFSRGTADVQYF.

This clonotype was observed many times. The chain couples TRBV6-6 to TRBJ2-5, with 11 bases fitting TRBD2. CDR3 length equals 14 residues. The germline CDR1 and CDR2 sequences are MNHNY and SVGAGI (reference sequence). The V and J ends lost 6 bases and 2 bases, in that order; junction bases with no gene match: 2. The CDR3 DNA reads as TGTGCCAGCAGCAGACTAGCGGGACAAGAGACCCAGTACTTC. This gives the protein CASSRLAGQETQYF.

This rearrangement joins TRBV10-3 to TRBJ2-3; D call uncertain. Germline CDR1 and CDR2: ENHRY and SYGVKD. Deletions cut 4 bases from V and 0 bases from J, with 8 bases between. This CDR3 comprises 14 residues. DNA for the CDR3: TGTGCCATCAGTGGATCGACTAGCACAGATACGCAGTATTTT. Its protein is CAISGSTSTDTQYF.

The genes are TRBV29-1 and TRBJ2-3; possible D gene TRBD2, 5 bases. Germline CDR1 is SQVTM and CDR2 is ANQGSEA. Trimming left V 6 bases short and J 6 bases short, with 7 bases between. The CDR3 length is 10 residues. CDR3: CSVWRDTQYF. In DNA, the CDR3 is TGCAGCGTGTGGAGGGATACGCAGTATTTT.

This clonotype was counted many times. The chain combines TRBV4-2 with TRBJ1-4, with no clear D. Germline CDR1 is LGHNA and CDR2 is YNFKEQ. The V end was cut by 2 bases, the J end by 4 bases, with 14 bases between. The CDR3 covers 16 residues. The CDR3 DNA reads as TGTGCCAGCAGCCAACATGCGGGGAGGGATAATGAAAAACTGTTTTTT. It specifies CASSQHAGRDNEKLFF.

The chain employs TRBV20-1 and TRBJ1-5; 11 bases fit TRBD1. Germline V gene sequence: CDR1 DFQATT, CDR2 SNEGSKA (reference sequence). This CDR3 region has 12 residues. Unmatched junction bases numbered 2, after V lost 7 bases and J lost 6 bases. CDR3 loop: CSGTGGTQPQHF. For the CDR3, the DNA is TGCAGTGGGACAGGGGGCACTCAGCCCCAGCATTTT.

This clonotype was seen at least ten times. The chain uses TRBV6-5 and TRBJ1-5; D gene uncertain. The V gene lost 3 bases and the J gene lost 6 bases, with 12 bases spanning the gap. Germline V gives CDR1 MNHEY, CDR2 SVGAGI. This CDR3 region has 14 residues. This CDR3 reads CASSYWGEGQPQHF. DNA of the CDR3: TGTGCCAGCAGTTATTGGGGAGAGGGTCAGCCCCAGCATTTT.

This clonotype appeared a few times. J is TRBJ1-2 and V is TRBV29-1; D is uncertain. This CDR3 has 14 amino acids. CDR1 and CDR2 from the germline V gene are SQVTM and ANQGSEA. V was pared by 3 bases and J by 0 bases, with 11 bases between. Written as DNA, the CDR3 is TGCAGCGTTGAGAGGCGGTTGCCTAACTATGGCTACACCTTC. It translates to CSVERRLPNYGYTF.

This clonotype has a count of ten or more. This sequence joins TRBV3-1 and TRBJ1-4, with D unclear. The V gene's germline CDR1 is LGHDT and CDR2 YNNKEL (reference sequence). Deletions cut 2 bases from V and 10 bases from J, with 5 bases between. The CDR3 spans 11 residues. CDR3 loop: CASSQKVKLFF. CDR3 nucleotide sequence: TGTGCCAGCAGCCAAAAAGTAAAACTGTTTTTT.

This chain uses TRBV29-1 with TRBJ2-7; D is possibly TRBD2 (6 bases). Gene TRBJ2-5 matches the end of the DNA better, so the J call may be wrong. Per the germline V gene, CDR1 is SQVTM and CDR2 is ANQGSEA. This CDR3 spans 11 amino acids. In nucleotides, the CDR3 is TGCAGCGTGGACGCGGGGGAGACCCAGTACTTC. It yields the protein CSVDAGETQYF.

The chain links TRBV9 to TRBJ2-5; TRBD2 aligns across 13 bases. After removal of 3 bases from V and 5 bases from J, the junction contained 4 bases not matched to a gene. The CDR3 has 15 amino acids. Germline CDR1 is SGDLS and CDR2 is YYNGEE. In nucleotides, the CDR3 is TGTGCCAGCAGCGGCGGGACTAGCGGGACGGAGACCCAGTACTTC. As protein: CASSGGTSGTETQYF.

This clonotype was recorded a few times. The chain has TRBV12-3 or TRBV12-4 and TRBJ2-3, with D possibly matching TRBD2 (6 bases). The germline V and J ends were trimmed by 1 base and 6 bases, with 11 bases remaining between them. The CDR3 runs 14 residues. The CDR3 nucleotides read TGTGCCAGCAGTTTAGTTGCGGGGTTGGATACGCAGTATTTT. Translating gives CASSLVAGLDTQYF.

This clonotype turned up a few times. A much larger clone is a single base away; this may be a read error. This chain joins TRBV15 and TRBJ2-1, with D maybe TRBD1 (5 bases). The DNA matches TRBJ2-7 better at its end, which makes the J call doubtful. Germline loops: CDR1 LNHNV, CDR2 YYDKDF (reference sequence). There are 15 residues in the CDR3. CDR3 nucleotide sequence: TGTGCCACCAGCAGAGACCGTACAGGTTACAATGAGCAGTACTTC. Its translation is CATSRDRTGYNEQYF.

This chain links TRBV20-1 with TRBJ2-1, with TRBD2 matching 11 bases. V lost 6 bases to trimming and J lost 3 bases; unmatched junction nucleotides: 7. The CDR3 runs 15 residues. Germline-derived CDR1 and CDR2 are DFQATT and SNEGSKA (reference sequence). DNA for the CDR3: TGCAGTGCATTACTAGCGGGAGATATCTACAATGAGCAGTTCTTC. Translated, it gives CSALLAGDIYNEQFF.

The chain uses TRBV29-1 and TRBJ1-2, with 8 bases matching TRBD1. Germline V gene lookup returns CDR1 SQVTM and CDR2 ANQGSEA. The CDR3 has 13 residues. The ends lost 7 bases at V and 3 bases at J; junction bases unmatched: 7. In DNA, the CDR3 is TGCAGCGGGGGGACAGGAGCCGACTATGGCTACACCTTC. This encodes CSGGTGADYGYTF.

This rearrangement joins TRBV20-1 to TRBJ2-3; D gene ambiguous. CDR3 length: 15 residues. Germline values: CDR1 DFQATT, CDR2 SNEGSKA (reference sequence). V gave up 0 bases and J gave up 0 bases, with 10 bases separating them. The CDR3 sequence: CSARDPSSSTDTQYF. The DNA for the CDR3 is TGCAGTGCTAGAGATCCATCGAGTAGCACAGATACGCAGTATTTT.

A single count supports this clonotype. The rearrangement links TRBV20-1 to TRBJ1-6; D perhaps matches TRBD1 (6 bases). The germline V gene has CDR1 DFQATT and CDR2 SNEGSKA (reference sequence). Trimming removed 3 bases from V and 5 bases from J, with 14 bases in between. This CDR3 comprises 15 residues. For the CDR3, the DNA is TGCAGTGCTAGGGCTAGGGGGTCAAATAATTCACCCCTCCACTTT. Its translation: CSARARGSNNSPLHF.

A few counts support this clonotype. A much larger clone lies a single base off, so this may be a read error. J is TRBJ2-3 and V is TRBV5-1, with D possibly being TRBD2 (6 bases). This CDR3 comprises 15 residues. Trimming stripped 3 bases from V and 4 bases from J, with 15 bases between. Germline CDR1 SGHRS, CDR2 YFSETQ. CDR3 loop: CASSWRRASADTQYF. The CDR3 nucleotides read TGCGCCAGCAGCTGGAGGAGGGCAAGTGCAGATACGCAGTATTTT.

This chain joins TRBV5-1 and TRBJ2-3, with a weak D call TRBD2 (5 bases). The CDR3 runs 14 residues. V lost 5 bases and J 5 bases, leaving 15 bases between the germline ends. Germline-derived CDR1 and CDR2 are SGHRS and YFSETQ. This CDR3 reads CASRLPADLDTQYF. In nucleotides, the CDR3 is TGCGCCAGCAGATTGCCAGCGGACCTAGATACGCAGTATTTT. The full variable domain, with the rest looked up from reference TRBV5-1 and TRBJ2-3, is KAGVTQTPRYLIKTRGQQVTLSCSPISGHRSVSWYQQTPGQGLQFLFEYFSETQRNKGNFPGRFSGRQFSNSRSEMNVSTLELGDSALYLCASRLPADLDTQYFGPGTRLTVL.

The chain carries TRBV12-5 and TRBJ2-5; no reliable D call. The CDR3 is made up of 12 amino acids. V gave up 0 bases and J gave up 5 bases, with 4 bases separating them. Germline V lookup: CDR1 LGHNT, CDR2 FRNRAP. This CDR3 is CASGLVGETQYF. The CDR3 DNA reads TGTGCTAGTGGTTTGGTAGGCGAGACCCAGTACTTC. Full variable domain (outside the CDR3, taken from reference TRBV12-5 and TRBJ2-5): DARVTQTPRHKVTEMGQEVTMRCQPILGHNTVFWYRQTMMQGLELLAYFRNRAPLDDSGMPKDRFSAEMPDATLATLKIQPSEPRDSAVYFCASGLVGETQYFGPGTRLLVL.